This paragraph reports one T cell receptor (beta chain). This sample was taken from a study of technical replicates of blood from a handful of donors. This CDR3 spans 15 amino acids. Germline trimming cut 4 bases from V and 0 bases from J; bases unmatched to any gene: 2. CDR1 SNHLY and CDR2 FYNNEI come from the germline V gene. Libraries were prepared by immunoSEQ multiplex PCR; TCRdb keeps only in-frame clonotypes and omits some of them. The table lists tens of thousands of clones, around 94% of them singletons, with approximately 0.25% in the top ten. This receptor was taken from a human donor in good health. The chain recombines TRBV2 with TRBJ1-3; TRBD1 matches 8 bases. The material sequenced was T cells isolated from PBMCs. The CDR3 sequence is CASSADRDSGNTIYF. CDR3 coding DNA: TGTGCCAGCAGTGCGGACAGGGACTCTGGAAACACCATATATTTT.